These T cell receptor beta chains were read from a single sample in a study of blood T cell repertoires in COVID-19. The assay was immunoSEQ multiplex PCR, and TCRdb's table has in-frame clones only and misses some. The sample gives roughly 200,000 clones, around 86% of which show up once; 3% to 4% is in the top ten. Sequences were obtained from PBMCs or T cells enriched from blood (not recorded which). These receptors originate from a woman in her thirties or forties with acute COVID-19. Each CDR3 is given with its conserved first and last residue.

j_call v_call cdr3_aa
TRBJ2-5 TRBV27 CASTKGLMETQYF
TRBJ1-1 TRBV6-5 CASSYVGGTPEAFF
TRBJ1-1 TRBV18 CASSPGQGKAFF
TRBJ2-7 TRBV4-2 CASSQSVVGREAYEQYF
TRBJ2-7 TRBV2 CASSDGGAPEYF
TRBJ2-5 TRBV28 CASSGAEGRGQETQYF
TRBJ1-3 TRBV3-1/TRBV3-2 CASSQGRVGNTIYF
TRBJ2-5 TRBV5-6 CASSFRGAETQYF
TRBJ2-7 TRBV28 CASSNGIPRGEQYF
TRBJ2-3 TRBV6-6 CASSRGGQGRADTQYF
TRBJ1-5 TRBV7-8 CASSLAVRSNQPQHF
TRBJ2-4 TRBV28 CASTLTAAKNIQYF
TRBJ2-2 TRBV3-1/TRBV3-2 CASSQELNRESGELFF
TRBJ1-1 TRBV5-4 CASSKTGGYTEAFF
TRBJ2-5 TRBV6-5 CASNSGRETQYF
TRBJ2-7 TRBV5-4 CASSFGTGELRTYEQYF
TRBJ1-1 TRBV19 CASNFQGPNTEAFF
TRBJ2-4 TRBV4-3 CASSQGSGRENNIQYF
TRBJ2-5 TRBV19 CASSSRDRGLAGEETQYF
TRBJ2-5 TRBV6-2/TRBV6-3 CASSPGLAVSVVQYF
TRBJ1-1 TRBV5-1 CASSLAPGKGAAFF
TRBJ1-3 TRBV10-3 CATLRDSSSGNTIYF
TRBJ1-1 TRBV20-1 CSASRTGGADTEAFF
TRBJ2-7 TRBV28 CASSPRGQGANEQYF
TRBJ2-7 TRBV19 CASSTALGLAGSILYF
TRBJ1-1 TRBV19 CASSIGGARGTAFF
TRBJ2-2 TRBV18 CASSPPLASNTGELFF
TRBJ2-1 TRBV9 CASSVVGGRANEQFF
TRBJ2-1 TRBV7-3 CASSPSAAALNNEQFF
TRBJ2-7 TRBV25-1 CASSGGGQRGAEQYF
TRBJ1-1 TRBV28 CASSLFQPRNTEAFF
TRBJ2-7 TRBV7-6 CASSLSPRPDYEQYF
TRBJ2-3 TRBV24-1 CATSDPAEATDTQYF
TRBJ2-7 TRBV3-1/TRBV3-2 CASSPPGSASYEQYF
TRBJ1-5 TRBV24-1 CATSDTSRVTSQPQHF
TRBJ2-5 TRBV9 CASSVGQGIEETQYF
TRBJ2-7 TRBV2 CASSEVGQGRGEQYF
TRBJ1-4 TRBV7-9 CASSLVGAGEKLFF
TRBJ1-2 TRBV28 CASRRTGENGYTF
TRBJ2-4 TRBV3-1/TRBV3-2 CASSPEGLADIQYF
TRBJ2-5 TRBV2 CASKVRGRETQYF
TRBJ2-1 TRBV7-9 CASSFGKGSYNEQFF
TRBJ2-1 TRBV27 CASSMGTSGDNEQFF
TRBJ1-2 TRBV27 CASSSPGTGDYGYTF
TRBJ1-1 TRBV29-1 CSVAGQTNTEAFF
TRBJ2-7 TRBV19 CASSIGGVVYEQYF
TRBJ2-3 TRBV7-9 CASSQGLAGDTQYF
TRBJ1-3 TRBV28 CASSLPGQPSGNTIYF
TRBJ1-5 TRBV28 CATHQTGERNQPQHF
TRBJ2-7 TRBV5-6 CASSSGQGSAEQYF
TRBJ1-5 TRBV3-1/TRBV3-2 CASSQRVGGGNQPQHF
TRBJ1-5 TRBV19 CASKDSGGNQPQHF
TRBJ2-6 TRBV4-1 CASSQGGGGGANVLTF
TRBJ2-2 TRBV28 CASSFPYLMTGGRTGELFF